This T cell receptor beta chain originates from a study of T-cell reconstitution after alpha-beta-depleted transplantation in children. Study results and caveats: The authors attributed T-cell counts and diversity one year after transplant mostly to newly produced T cells. Surviving recipient cells, namely T cells and thymic progenitors, were the source of high day-60 TCRbeta diversity in some patients. Several hundred expanded graft clones reportedly gave rise to the alpha-beta T cells present about two months after transplant.

Unique molecular identifiers were used in preparing the TCRbeta library. TCRdb called the PCR reads again in MiXCR, with one record for every CDR3 protein. The data show just over 950,000 distinct CDR3 sequences, about 26% seen once. As regards this clonotype: Its antigen is not identified.

This CDR3 spans 15 amino acids. V dropped 4 bases and J dropped 5; count of bases not matched to a gene: 11. CDR1 SGHRS and CDR2 YFSETQ come from the germline V gene. The chain is built from TRBV5-1 and TRBJ2-7; TRBD1 matches 8 bases. The sequence came from a boy younger than two who had a stem cell transplant for SCID, so the T cells may come from the graft donor. The sequencing here drew on PBMCs, mostly from graft donor cells, taken 360 days after TCRalphabeta/CD19-depleted stem cell transplant. The CDR3 sequence is CASSRIQGVSNEQYF. The CDR3 bases are TGCGCCAGCAGCAGAATACAGGGGGTCTCGAACGAGCAGTACTTC.